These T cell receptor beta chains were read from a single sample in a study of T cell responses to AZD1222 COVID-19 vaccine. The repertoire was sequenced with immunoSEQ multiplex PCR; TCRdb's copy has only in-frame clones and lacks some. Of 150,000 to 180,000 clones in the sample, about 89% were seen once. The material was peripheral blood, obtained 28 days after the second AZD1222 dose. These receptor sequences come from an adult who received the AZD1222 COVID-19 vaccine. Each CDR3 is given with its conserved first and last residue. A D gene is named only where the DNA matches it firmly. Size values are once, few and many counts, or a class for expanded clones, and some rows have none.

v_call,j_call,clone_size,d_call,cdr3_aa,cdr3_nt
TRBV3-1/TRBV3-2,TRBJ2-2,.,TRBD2,CASNAGASGYTGELFF,TGTGCCAGCAACGCCGGGGCTAGCGGTTACACCGGGGAGCTGTTTTTT
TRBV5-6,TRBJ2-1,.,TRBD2,CASSNSGRALGYNEQFF,TGTGCCAGCTCCAATAGCGGGAGGGCCTTGGGTTACAATGAGCAGTTCTTC
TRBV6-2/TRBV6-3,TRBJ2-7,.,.,CASSPGTLLYEQYF,TGTGCCAGCAGCCCCGGGACCCTTCTCTACGAGCAGTACTTC
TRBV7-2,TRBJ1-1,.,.,CASSFASTVNTEAFF,TGTGCCAGCAGCTTCGCGTCGACAGTTAACACTGAAGCTTTCTTT
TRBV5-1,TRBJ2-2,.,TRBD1,CASSLPRTGVYTGELFF,TGCGCCAGCAGCTTGCCACGGACAGGGGTCTACACCGGGGAGCTGTTTTTT
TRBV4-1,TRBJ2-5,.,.,CASSQARGARETQYF,TGCGCCAGCAGCCAAGCTCGGGGGGCGCGAGAGACCCAGTACTTC
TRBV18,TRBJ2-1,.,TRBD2,CASSPGSGGPNEQFF,TGTGCCAGCTCACCGGGATCGGGAGGGCCCAATGAGCAGTTCTTC
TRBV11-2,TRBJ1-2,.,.,CASSPTEGPLYGYTF,TGTGCCAGCAGCCCGACCGAGGGGCCCCTCTATGGCTACACCTTC
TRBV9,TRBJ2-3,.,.,CASSVAGRRDESQYF,TGTGCCAGCAGCGTAGCGGGCCGGCGGGATGAGTCGCAGTATTTT
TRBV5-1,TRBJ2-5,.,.,CASSRAGNSQETQYF,TGCGCCAGCAGCAGGGCGGGGAACTCGCAAGAGACCCAGTACTTC
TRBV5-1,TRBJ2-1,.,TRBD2,CASSLESSGSNEQFF,TGCGCCAGCAGCTTGGAGTCTAGCGGGAGCAATGAGCAGTTCTTC
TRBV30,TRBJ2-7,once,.,CAGQNRAGLEQYF,TGTGCCGGCCAAAATCGGGCTGGCCTCGAGCAGTACTTC
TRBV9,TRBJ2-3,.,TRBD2,CASSVASSGNTDTQYF,TGTGCCAGCAGCGTAGCTAGTAGCGGGAACACAGATACGCAGTATTTT
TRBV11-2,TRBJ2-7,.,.,CASSSNQGFGEQYF,TGTGCCAGCAGCTCAAATCAGGGTTTCGGCGAGCAGTACTTC
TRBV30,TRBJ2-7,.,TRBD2,CAWSVGVSGPSYEQYF,TGTGCCTGGAGTGTAGGGGTTAGCGGGCCTTCCTACGAGCAGTACTTC
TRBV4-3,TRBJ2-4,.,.,CASSQEAAKNIQYF,TGCGCCAGCAGCCAAGAAGCCGCCAAAAACATTCAGTACTTC
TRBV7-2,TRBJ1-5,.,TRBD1,CASSFQGDQPQHF,TGTGCCAGCAGCTTCCAGGGGGATCAGCCCCAGCATTTT
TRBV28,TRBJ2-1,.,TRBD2,CAIKSAGGRNEQFF,TGTGCCATAAAGTCGGCGGGAGGTAGGAATGAGCAGTTCTTC
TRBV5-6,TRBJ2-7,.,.,CASSLLRIPYEQYF,TGTGCCAGCAGCCTTTTGAGGATCCCTTACGAGCAGTACTTC
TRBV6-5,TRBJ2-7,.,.,CASSPLWGTSYEQYF,TGTGCCAGCAGTCCACTTTGGGGGACTTCCTACGAGCAGTACTTC
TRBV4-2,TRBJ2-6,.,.,CASSQATGLGGGANVLTF,TGTGCCAGCAGCCAGGCTACAGGGCTCGGAGGTGGGGCCAACGTCCTGACTTTC
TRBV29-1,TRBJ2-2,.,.,CSVEFNTGELFF,TGCAGCGTTGAATTCAACACCGGGGAGCTGTTTTTT
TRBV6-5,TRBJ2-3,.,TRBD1,CASSYSRQGNTDTQYF,TGTGCCAGCAGTTACTCGAGACAGGGGAACACAGATACGCAGTATTTT
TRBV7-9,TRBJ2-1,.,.,CASSPGLSPLSEQFF,TGTGCCAGCAGCCCCGGGCTATCCCCCCTGAGTGAGCAGTTCTTC
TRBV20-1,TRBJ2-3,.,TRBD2,CSASTLWVAGLGTQYF,TGCAGTGCTAGTACCCTTTGGGTAGCGGGACTGGGTACGCAGTATTTT
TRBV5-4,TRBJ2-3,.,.,CASSLDGASTDTQYF,TGTGCCAGCAGCTTGGATGGAGCTAGCACAGATACGCAGTATTTT
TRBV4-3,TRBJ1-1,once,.,CASSQDHGPTEAFF,TGCGCCAGCAGCCAGGACCATGGTCCGACTGAAGCTTTCTTT
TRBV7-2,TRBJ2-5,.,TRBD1,CASSSGTAETQYF,TGTGCCAGCAGCTCCGGGACAGCTGAGACCCAGTACTTC
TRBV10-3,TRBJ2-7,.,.,CAISESSASYEQYF,TGTGCCATCAGTGAGTCATCGGCTTCCTACGAGCAGTACTTC